The 9 T cell receptor beta chains below were found in one sample sequenced in a study of beta chain features in type 1 diabetes. Findings and caveats of the study: Type 1 diabetes patients showed a moderate but significant shortening of TCRB CDR3s in all four CD4+ subsets.

These receptors' antigens are unknown. Isolated RNA was reverse transcribed in full, so expressed TCRB transcripts were sequenced. The repertoire was sequenced with immunoSEQ multiplex PCR; TCRdb's copy has only in-frame clones and lacks some. The data hold nearly 350,000 clones, with approximately 9.9% observed a single time. Sequenced: central memory CD4+ T cells from blood. The receptors were sampled from a man aged 30-40 years with type 1 diabetes.

This clone has ten or more counts. The genes are TRBV5-6 and TRBJ2-6, with TRBD1 as a possible D gene (5 bases). Trimming removed 4 bases from V and 1 base from J, with 6 bases in between. The CDR3 totals 14 residues. Per the germline V gene, CDR1 is SGHDT and CDR2 is YYEEEE. Here the CDR3 DNA reads TGTGCCAGCAGCGGGGCTTCTGGGGCCAACGTCCTGACTTTC. It yields the protein CASSGASGANVLTF.

The chain combines TRBV29-1 with TRBJ2-3; possibly TRBD1 for D (5 bases). The V gene's germline CDR1 is SQVTM and CDR2 ANQGSEA. The germline V and J ends were trimmed by 7 bases and 2 bases, with 10 bases remaining between them. The CDR3 spans 12 residues. The CDR3 DNA sequence: TGCAGCGCCCAGGGAAACACAGATACGCAGTATTTT. Its protein product is CSAQGNTDTQYF.

J is TRBJ2-5 and V is TRBV6-5; 11 nucleotides match TRBD2. The length of the CDR3 is 15 residues. With V trimmed by 5 bases and J by 5 bases, 7 bases remained unmatched. Germline CDR1 reads MNHEY; CDR2 reads SVGAGI. CDR3 coding DNA: TGTGCCAGCAGTGGTAGCGGGGGGGCATGGGAGACCCAGTACTTC. This encodes CASSGSGGAWETQYF.

This clone was detected only a few times. The chain links TRBV7-2 to TRBJ2-7; D possibly corresponds to TRBD1 (5 bases). V lost 5 bases, J lost 7 bases, and 15 bases lay in between. This CDR3 is built from 13 residues. The germline V gene encodes CDR1 SGHTA and CDR2 FQGNSA. In DNA form, the CDR3 reads TGTGCCAGCAGCCAGGGCTTGGTCAGTGAGCAGTACTTC. Its translation: CASSQGLVSEQYF.

About this clone itself: This sample also contains other DNA sequences that code for the same CDR3. The chain uses TRBV5-1 and TRBJ1-5; D is ambiguous. Germline loops: CDR1 SGHRS, CDR2 YFSETQ. There are 15 residues in the CDR3. The germline V and J ends were trimmed by 0 bases and 2 bases, with 9 bases remaining between them. The CDR3 sequence is CASSLDVGGNQPQHF. As DNA, the CDR3 is TGCGCCAGCAGCTTGGACGTTGGGGGCAATCAGCCCCAGCATTTT.

About this clone: The sample carries other DNA sequences with the same CDR3. The chain links TRBV20-1 to TRBJ1-1; 7 nucleotides align to TRBD1. V trimming: 6 bases; J trimming: 7 bases; junction bases outside the gene matches: 5. Germline loops: CDR1 DFQATT, CDR2 SNEGSKA (reference sequence). The CDR3 contains 11 residues. This CDR3 reads CSAENRGEAFF. The CDR3 nucleotides read TGCAGTGCGGAAAACAGGGGTGAAGCTTTCTTT.

The rearrangement links TRBV2 to TRBJ1-2; D is unresolved. Looked up from germline, CDR1 is SNHLY and CDR2 is FYNNEI. V dropped 4 bases and J dropped 1 base, with 7 bases sitting between them. This CDR3 is built from 13 residues. The CDR3 DNA reads as TGTGCCAGCAGTGTCAGTAATAACTATGGCTACACCTTC. Protein product: CASSVSNNYGYTF.

In its sample, this clone was seen a few times. This sequence joins TRBV11-2 and TRBJ2-5, with D tentatively TRBD1 (7 bases). V gave up 5 bases and J gave up 1 base, with 11 bases separating them. The length of the CDR3 is 14 residues. CDR1 is SGHAT, CDR2 FQNNGV, per germline. For the CDR3, the DNA is TGTGCCAGCAGCGCGGGACAGTCCCAAGAGACCCAGTACTTC. Residues: CASSAGQSQETQYF.

This clone has just a few counts. V gene TRBV7-2 combines with J gene TRBJ2-1, with 7 positions matching TRBD1. This CDR3 region has 13 residues. V shed 6 bases and J 9 bases; nucleotides not matched to a gene: 8. The V gene's germline CDR1 is SGHTA and CDR2 FQGNSA. This CDR3 reads CASRWNRGGEQFF. For the CDR3, the DNA is TGTGCCAGCAGATGGAACAGGGGCGGTGAGCAGTTCTTC.